Here is one T cell receptor beta chain with its context. Its antigen remains unknown. The gene names here belong to mouse. The read terminates 1 residue before the CDR3 end, so the remaining end is supplied by the germline J gene. V lost 4 bases, J lost 0 bases, and 6 bases stayed unmatched. CDR1 and CDR2 (germline): KGHPV, FQNQEV (reference sequence). CDR3 length: 17 amino acids. This sample was included in a study of tissue T cells after allogeneic stem cell transplantation. Sample time point: mouse harvest day 14 after allogeneic transplant. The graft held 10^6 splenic CD5+ T cells and 10^7 T-cell-depleted bone marrow cells. B6 (H2b) cells into BALB/c (H2d) mice; tissues taken at day 7 or 14. Study results and caveats: The patient cohort was small and clinically heterogeneous, with limited sampling depth. Within patients, tissue anatomy strongly shaped TCR repertoire composition.

Sequencing of TCRbeta CDR3 at survey depth gave sequences and template counts. The protocol was immunoSEQ multiplex PCR, while the TCRdb copy is restricted to in-frame clones and leaves out a portion. The sample consists of fewer than 6,000 clones, approximately 50% of them appearing once. The sequenced sample was gut tissue. V and J are TRBV26 and TRBJ1-4; 9 bases align to TRBD1. The receptor comes from a female BALB/c mouse given C57BL/6 T cells with graft-versus-host disease after an allogeneic hematopoietic cell transplant. The CDR3 is CASSPLQGAFSNERLFF. The DNA read from the CDR3 is TGTGCCAGCAGTCCGCTACAGGGGGCCTTTTCCAACGAAAGATTATTT.